This TCR beta chain was captured by sequencing in a study of shared clonotypes between healthy human individuals (TCRdb year 2020). With respect to the entire study: The cohort comprised a couple of women and a few men aged 18 to 49 years. For each donor, CD4 naive and CD4 memory were each given three plates, CD8 naive was given two plates, and CD8 memory was given one plate. To estimate repertoire size and how much clonotype sharing occurs between individuals, the study deeply sequenced the blood TCR repertoires of about five healthy adults. Libraries were prepared and TCR repertoires were sequenced by different laboratories using diverse techniques, in order to increase sequencing depth and limit assay-specific biases. Per donor, leukapheresis produced somewhere between about 0.8 and 9 billion PBMCs.

CD8 naive samples were obtained by positive selection for CCR7 among CD45RO-negative cells, yielding a CD45RA+CCR7+ population from which TemRA cells were excluded. Donors were healthy HIV-negative adults with no recently reported acute infections or vaccinations. Only Caucasian adults living in Nashville, Tennessee, USA were represented among the donors. Blood was collected by leukapheresis, and PBMCs were isolated by Ficoll-Histopaque density gradient centrifugation and then cryopreserved in liquid nitrogen vapor phase. Purity and quantity of every magnetically sorted T cell population were checked by analytical flow cytometry. From each sorted fraction, genomic DNA was isolated and quantified by UV absorbance on a Nanodrop 2000c. As concerns this clone: The specificity of this receptor is unknown. Base qualities were left out, and no much larger clone turns up one base away.

General conclusions and limits of the study: Rarefaction of sorted-subset datasets indicated incomplete sequencing despite the large sequencing depth. Clonotypes shared by all four sorted-subset donors showed higher generation probabilities than non-shared clonotypes. Pairwise subsampling indicated that sequencing depth was expected to affect the degree of clonotype sharing among donors. Only blood was sampled, and tissue TCR repertoires likely differ from those in blood. About 5% of naive CD4, 3.5% of naive CD8, about 2.1% of memory CD4, and 0.35% to 0.4% of memory CD8 clonotypes were shared across a few donors. Because the study included a small number of donors, the genetic and exposure-history diversity represented was limited. Estimated clonotype richness was generally larger for naive than for memory subsets.

Using the deep immunoSEQ assay, TCR CDR3 regions were amplified from genomic DNA by multiplex PCR. Extracted genomic DNA from each cell subset was distributed evenly across all wells of several immunoSEQ 96-well plates, and each plate was treated as a replicate. For sorted subsets, each replicate PCR was loaded with approximately 0.2 ug genomic DNA, equivalent to 25,000 to 35,000 T cell genomes. Purified libraries were measured with a Qubit 3.0 fluorometer, size-checked on a Bioanalyzer 2100, and measured again with the KAPA Library Quantification kit. A separate single-read 150-cycle Illumina NextSeq 550 flow cell was used to sequence each immunoSEQ 96-well plate. Processing in the source paper ran as follows. The immunoSEQ output contained only junctional sequences without quality scores, so filtering could not match that applied to full-length reads. Sequences were annotated with PyIR, a Python wrapper for IgBLAST v1.9, using IMGT germline references to assign V/J genes and CDR3. Reads were removed for weak V/J assignments (E-value above 1e-6), missing CDR3, stop codons, out-of-frame junctions, or ambiguous translated residues. V3J clonotypes were defined as sequences sharing the same inferred V gene, J gene, and CDR3 amino acid sequence. To compute the percentage overlap between repertoires, the number of shared unique clonotypes was divided by the size of the smaller repertoire. RTK rarefaction, the Chao1 estimator, and Recon v2.1 estimates of unobserved clonotypes were used to assess repertoire richness. Generation probabilities were computed with OLGA for all TCRbeta clonotypes obtained by the gDNA method from four donors. TCRdb took this table from immuneACCESS and kept in-frame rearrangements with V and J called. Such tables lack part of the clones; where checked against another copy, unresolved V genes explain under half of the gap, and the rest is unexplained. V, J and clone size reflect that table, while D and trimming were determined from the DNA. In this sample the table shows about 580,000 clones, 95% to 98% of which occur a single time. 0.25% to 0.35% of the sample is in the top ten clones.

The germline ends are 10 bases apart after V is trimmed by 3 bases and J by 4 bases. The germline V gene (reference sequence) specifies MNHEY as CDR1 and SMNVEV as CDR2. Inclusive of the bounding cysteine and phenylalanine, the CDR3 is 13 residues long. CDR3 DNA is the only sequence kept; it has 39 bases, read in frame from the first base. The chain links TRBV27 with TRBJ2-7, with TRBD1 perhaps the D gene, on 5 matching bases. Source material: naive CD8+ T cells sorted from blood. Per the publication, the cell subset or site label means: CD45RA+CCR7+. This receptor was obtained from a man aged 30 to 39 in good health. The DNA is TGTGCCAGCAGTTTTCAGACAGCTTACGAGCAGTACTTC. This sequence encodes CASSFQTAYEQYF.